Sequencing of this T cell receptor beta chain was carried out in a study of blood T cell repertoires in COVID-19. Background on the study: Acute and convalescent COVID-19 samples came from the United States, Italy and Spain.

CDR3 length: 15 amino acids. V shed 7 bases and J 5 bases; nucleotides not matched to a gene: 6. CDR1 is SGHRS, CDR2 YFSETQ, per germline. Produced via immunoSEQ multiplex PCR; TCRdb's table is partial and in-frame only. The sample has 130,000 to 150,000 clones, more than 75% seen once; the top ten hold roughly 6.1%. The TCR sequence derives from a man at least 80 years old with acute or convalescent COVID-19. The rearrangement joins TRBV5-1 to TRBJ2-1; 13 bases are shared with TRBD2. Sequences were obtained from peripheral blood. For the CDR3, the DNA is TGCGCCAGCGGATTCGGGACTAGCGGGAACAATGAGCAGTTCTTC. Translation: CASGFGTSGNNEQFF. The full variable domain, its missing parts supplied by reference TRBV5-1 and TRBJ2-1, is KAGVTQTPRYLIKTRGQQVTLSCSPISGHRSVSWYQQTPGQGLQFLFEYFSETQRNKGNFPGRFSGRQFSNSRSEMNVSTLELGDSALYLCASGFGTSGNNEQFFGPGTRLTVL.